This entry lists 7 T cell receptor beta chains sequenced from one sample in a study of blood T cell repertoires in COVID-19. Assay: immunoSEQ multiplex PCR; the TCRdb copy retains only in-frame clones and omits some. Seen here are about 270,000 clones, 70% to 90% observed once, and the top ten hold 10% to 15%. Sequencing was done on a sample of peripheral blood. The receptors here all came from a woman in her seventies with COVID-19, enrolled during active disease.

The chain couples TRBV30 to TRBJ2-7, with D possibly TRBD1 on 7 matching bases. The CDR3 length is 16 residues. CDR1 is GTSNPN and CDR2 is SVGIG in the germline V gene (reference sequence). V dropped 3 bases and J dropped 1 base, with 19 bases sitting between them. The CDR3 protein is CAWRGWGDSKSYEQYF. CDR3 coding DNA: TGTGCCTGGAGAGGTTGGGGGGACAGTAAGTCCTACGAGCAGTACTTC.

The chain has TRBV24-1 and TRBJ1-2, with 8 bases matching TRBD1. Trimming took 7 bases from V and 8 from J; bases not matched to a gene: 5. CDR1 KGHDR and CDR2 SFDVKD come from the germline V gene. The CDR3 is 12 residues long. The CDR3 here is CATRGTGGGYTF. As DNA, the CDR3 is TGTGCCACCAGGGGGACAGGCGGGGGCTACACCTTC.

This clone was seen just once. The chain links TRBV7-2 to TRBJ2-7; 7 nucleotides line up with TRBD1. The CDR3 totals 14 residues. V gave up 5 bases and J gave up 5 bases; unmatched junction bases: 9. Germline CDR1 SGHTA, CDR2 FQGNSA. Here the CDR3 DNA reads TGTGCCAGCAGCCCAAGACAGGGCATCAACGAGCAGTACTTC. Protein product: CASSPRQGINEQYF.

This chain joins TRBV3-1 (or the pseudogene TRBV3-2) and TRBJ1-2; 10 bases are shared with TRBD1. Germline values: CDR1 LGHDT, CDR2 YNNKEL (reference sequence). The CDR3 spans 14 residues. J lost 8 bases, V lost 5 bases, and 8 bases had no gene match. CDR3 sequence: CASSSRTGGKGYTF. The DNA for the CDR3 is TGTGCCAGCAGCTCCCGGACAGGGGGTAAAGGCTACACCTTC.

The chain combines TRBV6-4 with TRBJ1-1, with D possibly TRBD1 on 5 matching bases. V was shortened by 6 bases and J by 0 bases, with 11 bases between the two germline ends. The length of the CDR3 is 14 residues. Germline V gene lookup returns CDR1 MRHNA and CDR2 SNTAGT. The chain's CDR3 is CASSVDRLNTEAFF. The CDR3 nucleotides read TGTGCCAGCAGCGTCGACAGATTGAACACTGAAGCTTTCTTT.

Only a few counts were recorded for this clone. The V gene is TRBV19, the J gene TRBJ1-2, with 8 bases aligning to TRBD1. Germline V gives CDR1 LNHDA, CDR2 SQIVND (reference sequence). The CDR3 spans 14 residues. V dropped 0 bases and J dropped 11; count of bases not matched to a gene: 8. The CDR3 DNA follows: TGTGCCAGTAGTATAGACATAGACAGGGGATTTTACACCTTC. Encoded protein: CASSIDIDRGFYTF.

This chain links TRBV28 with TRBJ1-2, with TRBD1 identical over 7 bases. CDR1 and CDR2 from the germline V gene are MDHEN and SYDVKM. The CDR3 loop spans 18 amino acids. V lost 6 bases to trimming and J lost 5 bases; unmatched junction nucleotides: 21. The CDR3 DNA sequence: TGTGCCAGCAGCCGCCCCTTGAACTACGACAGGGACACTTATGGCTACACCTTC. Translated: CASSRPLNYDRDTYGYTF.